This record concerns one TCR beta chain sequence. Its antigen is still unknown. This sample is part of a study of monozygotic twins with inflammatory bowel disease. Broader study findings: No repertoire similarity difference was seen between concordant and discordant twins; power was possibly limited. People with IBD had fewer clonotypes in common with others than healthy twins did, especially with disease activity.

TCRdb reprocessed the 5' RACE reads and reports one entry per CDR3 protein, with no DNA. Found here are around 140,000 distinct CDR3 sequences; the top ten clones hold 1.2%. The CDR3 runs 17 residues. Per the germline V gene, CDR1 is SEHNR and CDR2 is FQNEAQ (reference sequence). The sample comprised blood. V and J are TRBV7-9 and TRBJ2-6; TCRdb's D call of TRBD1 is untestable without DNA. This TCR was recovered from a human donor with ulcerative colitis or Crohn's disease, or a healthy co-twin of an affected twin (not recorded which). The chain's CDR3 is CASSLGTAVSGANVLTF.